These 19 T cell receptor beta chains share one sample of origin, sequenced in a study of early T cells in non-severe SARS-CoV-2 infection. One entry per CDR3 protein, called by TCRdb with MiXCR from the 5' RACE reads. This sample carries 20,000 to 25,000 distinct CDR3 sequences, 4.7% of them seen once, and the ten largest clones take about 16%. Sequencing input: whole blood. These receptors came from an adult who was a healthcare worker with PCR-confirmed SARS-CoV-2 infection or an uninfected control (not recorded which).

This clonotype occurred many times. The V gene is TRBV20-1, the J gene TRBJ2-1, with TRBD1 matching over 11 bases. This CDR3 comprises 15 residues. Germline assignment: CDR1 DFQATT and CDR2 SNEGSKA (reference sequence). CDR3 loop: CRDFKDRGRYNEQFF. DNA of the CDR3: TGCAGAGACTTCAAGGACAGGGGGCGCTACAATGAGCAGTTCTTC.

This clonotype counts as medium-sized. The chain employs TRBV29-1 and TRBJ1-1; 9 nucleotides line up with TRBD1. Germline V CDR1 and CDR2: SQVTM, ANQGSEA. CDR3 size: 12 residues. V shed 7 bases and J 5 bases; nucleotides not matched to a gene: 5. For the CDR3, the DNA is TGCAGCGGGACAGGGGTGGTTACTGAAGCTTTCTTT. Protein: CSGTGVVTEAFF.

This clonotype was detected ten times or more. The V and J genes are TRBV10-3 and TRBJ1-6; a weak D match, TRBD1 (5 bases). CDR1 is ENHRY and CDR2 is SYGVKD in the germline V gene. V shed 7 bases and J shed 10 bases, with 17 bases lying between them. This CDR3 spans 14 amino acids. Here the CDR3 DNA reads TGTGCCATCACTGACGTTAGGGGTCAATCACCCCTCCACTTT. It yields the protein CAITDVRGQSPLHF.

This clonotype came up many times. The chain combines TRBV2 with TRBJ2-2; D not resolved. V lost 7 bases to trimming and J lost 5 bases, with 11 bases between them. Germline CDR1 and CDR2: SNHLY and FYNNEI. CDR3 length equals 13 residues. The CDR3 loop reads CASTAWGTGELFF. Written as DNA, the CDR3 is TGTGCCAGCACGGCGTGGGGAACCGGGGAGCTGTTTTTT.

This chain joins TRBV11-2 and TRBJ2-1; a possible D gene is TRBD2 (6 bases). Germline V gene data show CDR1 as SGHAT and CDR2 as FQNNGV. V was trimmed by 5 bases and J by 2 bases, leaving 10 bases between them. The CDR3 length is 14 residues. The CDR3 protein is CASSLPGAYNEQFF. DNA for the CDR3: TGTGCCAGCAGCCTCCCGGGGGCCTACAATGAGCAGTTCTTC.

This clonotype has a count of ten or more. The chain uses TRBV7-2 and TRBJ2-1; tentatively, D is TRBD2 (6 bases). Germline CDR1 SGHTA, CDR2 FQGNSA. V lost 5 bases and J 7 bases, leaving 21 bases between the germline ends. The CDR3 spans 16 residues. The CDR3 sequence: CASSQGGGNVANEQFF. CDR3 DNA sequence: TGTGCCAGCAGCCAGGGTGGGGGGAATGTCGCTAATGAGCAGTTCTTC.

This clonotype was counted many times. The V gene is TRBV12-3 or TRBV12-4, the J gene TRBJ1-2, with D maybe TRBD1 (5 bases). The V end lost 4 bases, the J end lost 4 bases, and 16 bases lay between the germline ends. The CDR3 has 15 amino acids. The CDR3 region is CASSSVGGEVYGYTF. The CDR3, as DNA: TGTGCCAGCAGTTCCGTTGGAGGGGAGGTCTATGGCTACACCTTC.

This clonotype was seen a few times. V is TRBV12-3 or TRBV12-4 and J is TRBJ1-1; a possible D gene is TRBD1 (6 bases). This CDR3 is built from 10 residues. The V gene lost 7 bases and the J gene lost 10 bases, with 10 bases spanning the gap. CDR3 amino acids: CASIQTGAFF. Written as DNA, the CDR3 is TGTGCCAGCATCCAGACAGGAGCTTTCTTT.

The V and J genes are TRBV6-2 or TRBV6-3 and TRBJ1-1, with D perhaps TRBD1 (6 bases). CDR3 size: 15 residues. V was clipped by 2 bases and J by 5 bases, with 15 bases between them. Per the germline V gene, CDR1 is MNHEY and CDR2 is SVGEGT. The CDR3 loop reads CASSYGKPGATEAFF. In nucleotides, the CDR3 is TGTGCCAGCAGTTACGGGAAACCAGGGGCTACTGAAGCTTTCTTT.

There are many counts of this clonotype. This chain links TRBV19 with TRBJ2-5, with D unclear. Germline values: CDR1 LNHDA, CDR2 SQIVND (reference sequence). V lost 6 bases to trimming and J lost 3 bases, with 8 bases between them. The CDR3 extends over 12 amino acids. CDR3 protein: CASSGPEETQYF. CDR3 nucleotide sequence: TGTGCCAGTAGCGGGCCAGAAGAGACCCAGTACTTC.

This clonotype was recorded many times. The gene calls are TRBV2 and TRBJ2-7; a weak D match, TRBD1 (6 bases). CDR1 and CDR2 from the germline V gene are SNHLY and FYNNEI. CDR3 length equals 13 residues. The ends were cut back, 5 bases at V and 0 bases at J, with 8 bases in the middle. CDR3 bases: TGTGCCAGCAGTAACAGGGCCTCCTACGAGCAGTACTTC. Encoded protein: CASSNRASYEQYF.

This clonotype was observed at least ten times. The J gene is TRBJ1-3, the V gene TRBV2, with 10 bases that match TRBD1. This CDR3 has 14 residues. Trimming took 8 bases from V and 2 from J; bases not matched to a gene: 3. The germline gives CDR1 SNHLY, CDR2 FYNNEI. The CDR3 coding sequence is TGTGCCAGCCGAGGGACAGGGGCTGGAAACACCATATATTTT. It is translated as CASRGTGAGNTIYF.

CDR3 DNA sequence: TGTGCCAGCAGGGACGGACTACCCCAAGAGACCCAGTACTTC. Protein sequence: CASRDGLPQETQYF. V gene TRBV3-2 combines with J gene TRBJ2-5; TRBD2 is the table's D call and was not checked against the DNA. TRBV3-2 represents a pseudogene. This CDR3 contains 14 residues.

This clonotype was seen repeatedly, ten times or more. The genes are TRBV6-2 or TRBV6-3 and TRBJ1-5, with a weak D call TRBD1 (5 bases). V was trimmed by 6 bases and J by 2 bases, leaving 17 bases between them. Germline V gene lookup returns CDR1 MNHEY and CDR2 SVGEGT. This CDR3 has 16 amino acids. The CDR3 nucleotides read TGTGCCAGCAGCCCGCAGAGGGGTTTCGGCAATCAGCCCCAGCATTTT. Amino acid sequence: CASSPQRGFGNQPQHF.

This clonotype was seen a handful of times. V gene TRBV7-2 combines with J gene TRBJ2-7, with D possibly matching TRBD2 (5 bases). The CDR3 length is 13 residues. Germline CDR1 is SGHTA and CDR2 is FQGNSA. Trimming removed 1 base from V and 6 bases from J, with 10 bases in between. The CDR3 DNA is TGTGCCAGCAGCTTAGTCGGGCGGGTCGAGCAGTACTTC. As protein: CASSLVGRVEQYF.

This clonotype was recorded a few times. The chain joins TRBV6-2 or TRBV6-3 to TRBJ1-2; D call uncertain. The CDR3 totals 15 residues. V lost 2 bases and J 0 bases, leaving 10 bases between the germline ends. Per the germline V gene, CDR1 is MNHEY and CDR2 is SVGEGT. CDR3 residues: CASSYGGGTNYGYTF. The CDR3 DNA follows: TGTGCCAGCAGTTACGGAGGAGGGACTAACTATGGCTACACCTTC.

This clonotype was observed at least ten times. The chain is built from TRBV6-2 or TRBV6-3 and TRBJ2-5; 9 bases fit TRBD1. The ends lost 7 bases at V and 4 bases at J; junction bases unmatched: 10. The CDR3 extends over 15 amino acids. CDR1 is MNHEY, CDR2 SVGEGT, per germline. CDR3 in DNA: TGTGCCAGCACTGGGACAGGGAAAGGCGGAGAGACCCAGTACTTC. Its translation is CASTGTGKGGETQYF.

At least ten counts were recorded for this clonotype. An end of the junction differs from the germline gene, which may be a read error. The chain has TRBV19 and TRBJ1-5; perhaps TRBD1 as D (5 bases). Germline V lookup: CDR1 LNHDA, CDR2 SQIVND (reference sequence). The CDR3 is 13 amino acids. CDR3 DNA sequence: TGTGTCAGTACCCAGGGTAACAATCAGCCCCAGCATTTT. Translating gives CVSTQGNNQPQHF. The variable domain in full, with the rest retrieved from reference TRBV19 and TRBJ1-5, is DGGITQSPKYLFRKEGQNVTLSCEQNLNHDAMYWYRQDPGQGLRLIYYSQIVNDFQKGDIAEGYSVSREKKESFPLTVTSAQKNPTAFYLCVSTQGNNQPQHFGDGTRLSIL.

This clonotype was counted many times. The chain recombines TRBV30 with TRBJ2-2, with 7 bases that match TRBD1. Germline CDR1 is GTSNPN and CDR2 is SVGIG (reference sequence). Trimming cost V 3 bases and J 7 bases; bases outside gene matches: 11. The CDR3 spans 15 residues. The CDR3 here is CAWSDPGTVLGELFF. DNA for the CDR3: TGTGCCTGGAGCGATCCCGGGACAGTCCTCGGGGAGCTGTTTTTT.